The rows below give T cell receptor beta chains drawn from one sample of a study of cytomegalovirus exposure and HLA in healthy donors. TCRdb's table, derived via immunoSEQ multiplex PCR, lists solely in-frame clones and lacks some. Of roughly 110,000 clones in the sample, more than 75% were seen once. The sequenced sample was PBMCs. All receptors derive from a woman between 50 and 59 years old in good health and CMV-seropositive. Both conserved end residues are part of each CDR3. D genes are given only for firm matches. Expanded clones get a size class; other rows say once, few or many, or leave the size out.

d_gene: NA
abundance: NA
j_gene: TRBJ1-6
v_gene: TRBV9
CDR3aa: CASSAGGSVISSPLHF
CDR3nt: TGTGCCAGCAGCGCCGGAGGGAGCGTAATAAGCTCACCCCTCCACTTT

d_gene: NA
abundance: NA
j_gene: TRBJ1-3
v_gene: TRBV19
CDR3aa: CASSTGELNTIYF
CDR3nt: TGTGCCAGTAGTACGGGAGAGTTAAACACCATATATTTT

d_gene: NA
abundance: NA
j_gene: TRBJ1-2
v_gene: TRBV7-2
CDR3aa: CASSFVGGNGYTF
CDR3nt: TGTGCCAGCAGCTTTGTAGGAGGGAATGGCTACACCTTC

d_gene: TRBD1
abundance: NA
j_gene: TRBJ1-5
v_gene: TRBV27
CDR3aa: CASSPWNRDRGSPGPQHF
CDR3nt: TGTGCCAGCAGCCCTTGGAACCGGGACAGGGGGTCCCCGGGGCCCCAGCATTTT

d_gene: TRBD1
abundance: once
j_gene: TRBJ2-1
v_gene: TRBV9
CDR3aa: CASSVRGRVDEQFF
CDR3nt: TGTGCCAGCAGCGTTAGGGGGCGCGTTGATGAGCAGTTCTTC

d_gene: NA
abundance: NA
j_gene: TRBJ1-1
v_gene: TRBV6-6
CDR3aa: CASSTLGAMNTEAFF
CDR3nt: TGTGCCAGCAGTACCCTAGGAGCGATGAACACTGAAGCTTTCTTT

d_gene: TRBD2
abundance: NA
j_gene: TRBJ2-1
v_gene: TRBV2
CDR3aa: CASSIPTSGGGNEQFF
CDR3nt: TGTGCCAGCAGCATTCCAACTAGCGGGGGAGGGAATGAGCAGTTCTTC

d_gene: TRBD1
abundance: NA
j_gene: TRBJ1-2
v_gene: TRBV9
CDR3aa: CASSSYGTANYGYTF
CDR3nt: TGTGCCAGCAGCTCCTACGGGACAGCTAACTATGGCTACACCTTC

d_gene: TRBD1
abundance: NA
j_gene: TRBJ2-2
v_gene: TRBV30
CDR3aa: CAWMYRGPIFTRGELFF
CDR3nt: TGTGCCTGGATGTACAGGGGGCCGATATTTACCCGCGGGGAGCTGTTTTTT

d_gene: NA
abundance: NA
j_gene: TRBJ1-1
v_gene: TRBV7-3
CDR3aa: CASSLTGSLEAFF
CDR3nt: TGTGCCAGCAGCTTAACTGGGAGCCTTGAAGCTTTCTTT

d_gene: NA
abundance: few
j_gene: TRBJ1-1
v_gene: TRBV7-3
CDR3aa: CASSLLVQLNTEAFF
CDR3nt: TGTGCCAGCAGTTTACTTGTACAGTTGAACACTGAAGCTTTCTTT

d_gene: TRBD1
abundance: NA
j_gene: TRBJ2-7
v_gene: TRBV27
CDR3aa: CASSRQGASYEQYF
CDR3nt: TGTGCCAGCAGCCGACAGGGGGCTTCCTACGAGCAGTACTTC

d_gene: NA
abundance: NA
j_gene: TRBJ2-7
v_gene: TRBV19
CDR3aa: CASSIGHHSSYEQYF
CDR3nt: TGTGCCAGTAGTATAGGACACCACAGCTCCTACGAGCAGTACTTC

d_gene: TRBD1
abundance: NA
j_gene: TRBJ1-4
v_gene: TRBV30
CDR3aa: CAWRGQGGEKLFF
CDR3nt: TGTGCCTGGAGGGGGCAGGGGGGAGAAAAACTGTTTTTT

d_gene: TRBD2
abundance: NA
j_gene: TRBJ2-4
v_gene: TRBV2
CDR3aa: CASSESGGGNIQYF
CDR3nt: TGTGCCAGCAGTGAGAGCGGGGGGGGAAACATTCAGTACTTC

d_gene: NA
abundance: NA
j_gene: TRBJ1-2
v_gene: TRBV16
CDR3aa: CASSQSAYGYTF
CDR3nt: TGTGCCAGCAGCCAATCAGCGTATGGCTACACCTTC

d_gene: NA
abundance: once
j_gene: TRBJ1-5
v_gene: TRBV28
CDR3aa: CASSFSANQPQHF
CDR3nt: TGTGCCAGCAGTTTTAGTGCCAATCAGCCCCAGCATTTT

d_gene: TRBD2
abundance: NA
j_gene: TRBJ2-5
v_gene: TRBV9
CDR3aa: CASSSGTSRETQYF
CDR3nt: TGTGCCAGCAGCTCCGGGACTAGCAGGGAGACCCAGTACTTC

d_gene: NA
abundance: NA
j_gene: TRBJ2-7
v_gene: TRBV20-1
CDR3aa: CSATGRYEQYF
CDR3nt: TGCAGTGCTACAGGCCGCTACGAGCAGTACTTC

d_gene: NA
abundance: once
j_gene: TRBJ1-1
v_gene: TRBV7-3
CDR3aa: CASSFQRDTEAFF
CDR3nt: TGTGCCAGCAGCTTCCAACGAGACACTGAAGCTTTCTTT

d_gene: TRBD1
abundance: NA
j_gene: TRBJ2-7
v_gene: TRBV5-1
CDR3aa: CASSTSTGVWAEQYF
CDR3nt: TGCGCCAGCAGCACCTCGACAGGGGTATGGGCCGAGCAGTACTTC

d_gene: TRBD1
abundance: NA
j_gene: TRBJ2-5
v_gene: TRBV7-8
CDR3aa: CASSLNKGAVETQYF
CDR3nt: TGTGCCAGCAGCTTAAATAAGGGGGCCGTAGAGACCCAGTACTTC

d_gene: NA
abundance: NA
j_gene: TRBJ1-1
v_gene: TRBV2
CDR3aa: CASSGPEGTEAFF
CDR3nt: TGTGCCAGCAGTGGGCCCGAGGGCACTGAAGCTTTCTTT

d_gene: TRBD1
abundance: NA
j_gene: TRBJ1-2
v_gene: TRBV6-1
CDR3aa: CASSAWDRAGGYTF
CDR3nt: TGTGCCAGCAGTGCCTGGGACAGGGCTGGGGGCTACACCTTC

d_gene: NA
abundance: NA
j_gene: TRBJ1-2
v_gene: TRBV18
CDR3aa: CASSPSAVGGNYGYTF
CDR3nt: TGTGCCAGCTCACCCTCGGCCGTGGGGGGAAACTATGGCTACACCTTC

d_gene: TRBD1
abundance: NA
j_gene: TRBJ1-1
v_gene: TRBV19
CDR3aa: CASSTDRGMNTEAFF
CDR3nt: TGTGCCAGTAGTACGGACAGGGGGATGAACACTGAAGCTTTCTTT

d_gene: NA
abundance: NA
j_gene: TRBJ2-1
v_gene: TRBV5-1
CDR3aa: CASSLVNSYNEQFF
CDR3nt: TGCGCCAGCAGCTTGGTTAACAGCTACAATGAGCAGTTCTTC

d_gene: NA
abundance: NA
j_gene: TRBJ1-6
v_gene: TRBV19
CDR3aa: CASTVTGHLNSPLHF
CDR3nt: TGTGCCAGTACCGTCACGGGACACCTTAATTCACCCCTCCACTTT

d_gene: NA
abundance: few
j_gene: TRBJ1-5
v_gene: TRBV5-4
CDR3aa: CASSLDRDQPQHF
CDR3nt: TGTGCCAGCAGCTTGGACAGAGATCAGCCCCAGCATTTT

d_gene: NA
abundance: NA
j_gene: TRBJ1-2
v_gene: TRBV2
CDR3aa: CASETDRQAYTF
CDR3nt: TGTGCCAGCGAAACCGACAGGCAAGCCTACACCTTC

d_gene: NA
abundance: few
j_gene: TRBJ1-1
v_gene: TRBV25-1
CDR3aa: CASRLTANTEAFF
CDR3nt: TGTGCCAGCAGGTTAACAGCTAACACTGAAGCTTTCTTT

d_gene: TRBD1
abundance: NA
j_gene: TRBJ1-6
v_gene: TRBV9
CDR3aa: CASSATGEDSPLHF
CDR3nt: TGTGCCAGCAGCGCGACAGGGGAAGATTCACCCCTCCACTTT

d_gene: NA
abundance: NA
j_gene: TRBJ2-7
v_gene: TRBV2
CDR3aa: CASSTGYEQYF
CDR3nt: TGTGCCAGCAGTACAGGCTACGAGCAGTACTTC

d_gene: NA
abundance: NA
j_gene: TRBJ2-3
v_gene: TRBV2
CDR3aa: CAWNREGPKTWNTQYF
CDR3nt: TGTGCCTGGAACAGGGAAGGTCCAAAGACCTGGAATACGCAGTATTTT

d_gene: NA
abundance: NA
j_gene: TRBJ2-5
v_gene: TRBV11-2
CDR3aa: CASGQLQETQYF
CDR3nt: TGTGCCTCCGGACAGCTCCAAGAGACCCAGTACTTC

d_gene: TRBD1
abundance: NA
j_gene: TRBJ2-7
v_gene: TRBV6-4
CDR3aa: CASSTRTGSEQYF
CDR3nt: TGTGCCAGCAGTACCCGGACAGGGTCCGAGCAGTACTTC

d_gene: TRBD2
abundance: NA
j_gene: TRBJ2-2
v_gene: TRBV19
CDR3aa: CASSIWLAGAANTGELFF
CDR3nt: TGTGCCAGTAGTATATGGCTAGCGGGGGCCGCGAACACCGGGGAGCTGTTTTTT

d_gene: TRBD1
abundance: NA
j_gene: TRBJ1-2
v_gene: TRBV7-2
CDR3aa: CASSPDRNYGYTF
CDR3nt: TGTGCCAGCAGCCCGGACAGGAACTATGGCTACACCTTC

d_gene: NA
abundance: few
j_gene: TRBJ2-7
v_gene: TRBV27
CDR3aa: CASSLLGTIPYF
CDR3nt: TGTGCCAGCAGTTTATTGGGGACAATTCCGTACTTC

d_gene: TRBD1
abundance: NA
j_gene: TRBJ2-3
v_gene: TRBV10-3
CDR3aa: CAISYGTGEYTQYF
CDR3nt: TGTGCCATCAGTTACGGGACAGGGGAATATACGCAGTATTTT

d_gene: NA
abundance: NA
j_gene: TRBJ1-1
v_gene: TRBV4-2
CDR3aa: CASRYLEAGGEIEAFF
CDR3nt: TGTGCCAGCAGGTACCTTGAGGCCGGGGGGGAGATTGAAGCTTTCTTT

d_gene: NA
abundance: NA
j_gene: TRBJ1-1
v_gene: TRBV19
CDR3aa: CASSKTVNTEAFF
CDR3nt: TGTGCCAGTAGTAAAACGGTGAACACTGAAGCTTTCTTT

d_gene: NA
abundance: once
j_gene: TRBJ2-1
v_gene: TRBV4-1
CDR3aa: CASSQVLVSEQFF
CDR3nt: TGCGCCAGCAGCCAGGTACTAGTTTCTGAGCAGTTCTTC

d_gene: NA
abundance: few
j_gene: TRBJ1-2
v_gene: TRBV6-5
CDR3aa: CASSYSGTLSYGYTF
CDR3nt: TGTGCCAGCAGTTACTCAGGGACACTAAGCTATGGCTACACCTTC

d_gene: NA
abundance: NA
j_gene: TRBJ1-2
v_gene: TRBV29-1
CDR3aa: CSVPPTLGAPYGYTF
CDR3nt: TGCAGCGTACCCCCAACCCTGGGGGCCCCCTATGGCTACACCTTC

d_gene: NA
abundance: NA
j_gene: TRBJ2-6
v_gene: TRBV5-4
CDR3aa: CASSLGGPLGANVLTF
CDR3nt: TGTGCCAGCAGCTTGGGAGGGCCCCTGGGGGCCAACGTCCTGACTTTC

d_gene: NA
abundance: NA
j_gene: TRBJ1-1
v_gene: TRBV18
CDR3aa: CASSPLMMGAPGEAFF
CDR3nt: TGTGCCAGCTCACCACTGATGATGGGGGCCCCAGGGGAAGCTTTCTTT

d_gene: NA
abundance: few
j_gene: TRBJ1-4
v_gene: TRBV6-5
CDR3aa: CASSYSYRVEKLFF
CDR3nt: TGTGCCAGCAGTTACTCCTACAGGGTCGAAAAACTGTTTTTT

d_gene: NA
abundance: NA
j_gene: TRBJ2-2
v_gene: TRBV7-2
CDR3aa: CASSRMGPSNTGELFF
CDR3nt: TGTGCCAGCAGCCGTATGGGCCCTTCTAACACCGGGGAGCTGTTTTTT

d_gene: NA
abundance: NA
j_gene: TRBJ2-7
v_gene: TRBV7-2
CDR3aa: CASSLLPGSLYEQYF
CDR3nt: TGTGCCAGCAGCTTACTTCCGGGGAGTCTCTACGAGCAGTACTTC

d_gene: TRBD1
abundance: NA
j_gene: TRBJ2-1
v_gene: TRBV18
CDR3aa: CASSQTGGSGNEQFF
CDR3nt: TGTGCCAGCTCGCAGACAGGGGGCTCAGGGAATGAGCAGTTCTTC

d_gene: NA
abundance: NA
j_gene: TRBJ1-4
v_gene: TRBV7-2
CDR3aa: CASSSRGNEKLFF
CDR3nt: TGTGCCAGCAGCTCGCGGGGTAATGAAAAACTGTTTTTT

d_gene: NA
abundance: NA
j_gene: TRBJ1-3
v_gene: TRBV7-6
CDR3aa: CASSSSTGPGNTIYF
CDR3nt: TGTGCCAGCAGCTCCAGTACAGGGCCTGGAAACACCATATATTTT

d_gene: TRBD2
abundance: NA
j_gene: TRBJ2-3
v_gene: TRBV4-1
CDR3aa: CASGGGLSTDTQYF
CDR3nt: TGCGCCAGCGGCGGGGGACTGAGCACAGATACGCAGTATTTT

d_gene: TRBD2
abundance: NA
j_gene: TRBJ2-7
v_gene: TRBV12-5
CDR3aa: CASGSGLGDEQYF
CDR3nt: TGTGCTAGTGGTTCCGGACTAGGCGACGAGCAGTACTTC

d_gene: NA
abundance: NA
j_gene: TRBJ1-1
v_gene: TRBV27
CDR3aa: CASSLYGRSTEAFF
CDR3nt: TGTGCCAGCAGTTTATACGGGAGATCGACTGAAGCTTTCTTT

d_gene: TRBD2
abundance: NA
j_gene: TRBJ2-3
v_gene: TRBV27
CDR3aa: CASSLSGTSGGSTDTQYF
CDR3nt: TGTGCCAGCAGTTTATCGGGGACTAGCGGGGGTTCAACAGATACGCAGTATTTT

d_gene: NA
abundance: NA
j_gene: TRBJ1-1
v_gene: TRBV7-9
CDR3aa: CSSSQSDEAFF
CDR3nt: TGTTCCAGCAGCCAGTCAGATGAAGCTTTCTTT